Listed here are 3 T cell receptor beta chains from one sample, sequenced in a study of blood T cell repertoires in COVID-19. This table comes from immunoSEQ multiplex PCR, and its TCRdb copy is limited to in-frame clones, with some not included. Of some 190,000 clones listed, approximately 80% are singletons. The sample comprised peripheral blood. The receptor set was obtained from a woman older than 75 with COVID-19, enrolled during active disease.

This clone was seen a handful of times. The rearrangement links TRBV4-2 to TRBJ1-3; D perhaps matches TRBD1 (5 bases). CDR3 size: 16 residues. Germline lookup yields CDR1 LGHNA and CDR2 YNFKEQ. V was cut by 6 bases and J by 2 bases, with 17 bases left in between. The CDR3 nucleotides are TGTGCCAGCAGGCGAATCCAGGGTGAAACTGGAAACACCATATATTTT. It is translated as CASRRIQGETGNTIYF.

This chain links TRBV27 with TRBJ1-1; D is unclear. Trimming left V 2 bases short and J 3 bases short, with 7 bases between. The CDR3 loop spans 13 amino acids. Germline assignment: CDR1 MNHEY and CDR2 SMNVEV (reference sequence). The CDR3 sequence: CASSLLRDTEAFF. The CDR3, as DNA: TGTGCCAGCAGTTTACTACGGGACACTGAAGCTTTCTTT.

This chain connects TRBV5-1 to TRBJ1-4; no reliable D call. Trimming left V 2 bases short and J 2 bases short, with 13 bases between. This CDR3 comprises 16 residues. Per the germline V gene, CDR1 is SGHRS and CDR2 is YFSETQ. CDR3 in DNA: TGCGCCAGCAGCTTTACAGCTACGCTCACTAATGAAAAACTGTTTTTT. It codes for CASSFTATLTNEKLFF.